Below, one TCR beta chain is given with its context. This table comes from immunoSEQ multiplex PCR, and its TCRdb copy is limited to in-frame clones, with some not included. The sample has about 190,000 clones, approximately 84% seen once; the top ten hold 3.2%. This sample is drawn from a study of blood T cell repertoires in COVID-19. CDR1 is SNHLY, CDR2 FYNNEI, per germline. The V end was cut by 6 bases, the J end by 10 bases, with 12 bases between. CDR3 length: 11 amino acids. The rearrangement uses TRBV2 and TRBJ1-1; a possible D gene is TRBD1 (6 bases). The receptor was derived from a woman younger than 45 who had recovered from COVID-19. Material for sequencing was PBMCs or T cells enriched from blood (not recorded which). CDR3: CASRQGDSAFF. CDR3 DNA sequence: TGTGCCAGCAGACAGGGCGACTCAGCTTTCTTT.